Below, 17 T cell receptor beta chains from the same sample are listed, as sequenced in a study of tumor-infiltrating lymphocytes in primary liver carcinoma. TCR beta cDNA was made from 500 ng total RNA with a constant-region primer. Libraries of TCR beta came from three nested multiplex PCR rounds with slightly modified ARM-PCR. Each of the first two PCR rounds ran roughly 9 cycles with TRBV1-TRBV30 forward and C-beta reverse primers. TCRdb re-called the multiplex PCR reads with MiXCR, one entry per CDR3 protein. The sample includes roughly 120,000 distinct CDR3 sequences, approximately 70% of them seen just once. Unsorted bulk tissue, roughly 20-32 mg of it, served as the source for co-extraction of RNA and DNA. The specimen was liver tumor tissue from sampling region 1. Stated subset: tumor region T1, superior pole. Source of these receptors: a woman aged 55-75 years with primary liver carcinoma and hepatitis B virus infection.

This clonotype was detected ten times or more. This chain links TRBV12-3 or TRBV12-4 with TRBJ2-1; 10 nucleotides agree with TRBD2. The CDR3 length is 18 residues. Germline trimming cut 3 bases from V and 1 base from J; bases unmatched to any gene: 9. CDR3 loop: CASSLEREGRRSYNEQFF. DNA of the CDR3: TGTGCCAGCAGTTTGGAGCGGGAGGGCCGCCGATCCTACAATGAGCAGTTCTTC.

In regard to this clonotype: The DNA is omitted, as the CDR3 cannot be located on it reliably, and the CDR3 follows TCRdb's listing. The chain uses TRBV11-3 and TRBJ2-1. The CDR3 is 24 residues long, ends included. Germline values: CDR1 SGHNT, CDR2 YENEEA. CDR3 region: CASSIYLCSVEEAGHFYNYNEQFF.

A remark on this clonotype: The CDR3 ends on some other residue instead of the conserved phenylalanine or tryptophan, so this is likely a read error. The rearrangement uses TRBV28 and TRBJ2-4, with D uncertain. CDR1 and CDR2 from the germline V gene are MDHEN and SYDVKM. Trimming took 4 bases from V and 5 from J, leaving 9 bases between them. This CDR3 is built from 13 residues. The CDR3 nucleotides are TGTGCCAGCAGTTCTACCCGGGAAAACATTCAGTACATC. Its translation is CASSSTRENIQYI.

Notes on this clonotype: One end of the junction does not line up with germline, which may come from a read error. The chain links TRBV5-6 to TRBJ1-6, with TRBD1 identical over 7 bases. Looked up from germline, CDR1 is SGHDT and CDR2 is YYEEEE. The CDR3 length is 16 residues. CDR3 in DNA: TGTGCCAGCAGGGGGCCCGACAGGGACTATAAATCACCCCTCCACTTT. This encodes CASRGPDRDYKSPLHF.

On this clonotype itself: This CDR3 fails to terminate in the conserved phenylalanine or tryptophan, so it likely reflects a read error. The V and J genes are TRBV5-6 and TRBJ2-7; TRBD2 matches at 7 bases. CDR3 length: 15 residues. CDR1 is SGHDT, CDR2 YYEEEE, per germline. J was trimmed by 0 bases and V by 3 bases; bases with no gene match: 6. Written as DNA, the CDR3 is TGTGCCAGCAGCTCCCAGATAGCGGGCTCCTACGAGCAGTACTTA. Amino acid sequence: CASSSQIAGSYEQYL.

Regarding this clonotype: A much larger clone lies one base from this, so it may be a read error. The chain links TRBV29-1 to TRBJ2-3, with D unclear. Germline lookup yields CDR1 SQVTM and CDR2 ANQGSEA. The CDR3 contains 11 residues. The CDR3 bases are TGCAGATTGTTCAGCGAACGTATGCAGTATTTT. This encodes CRLFSERMQYF.

Turning to this clonotype: A much bigger clone sits one base away, suggesting this may be a read error. This chain links TRBV6-1 with TRBJ1-4, with 8 bases identical to TRBD1. Germline V lookup: CDR1 MNHNS, CDR2 SASEGT. V trimming: 8 bases; J trimming: 3 bases; junction bases outside the gene matches: 5. The CDR3 covers 14 residues. CDR3 loop: CASPQGAANEKLFF. The CDR3 coding sequence is TGTGCCAGCCCCCAGGGGGCTGCTAATGAAAAACTGTTTTTT.

This clonotype was picked up one time. This chain uses TRBV11-2 with TRBJ2-1; D call uncertain. The CDR3 length is 15 residues. Germline CDR1 reads SGHAT; CDR2 reads FQNNGV. Trimming removed 8 bases at V and 5 bases at J, with 19 bases between. The chain's CDR3 is CASCWATGLNNEQFF. The CDR3 region has the DNA TGTGCCAGCTGCTGGGCTACCGGGCTTAACAATGAGCAGTTCTTC.

This chain joins TRBV28 and TRBJ2-3; tentative D call: TRBD2 (5 bases). The V gene lost 5 bases and the J gene lost 5 bases, with 8 bases spanning the gap. The CDR3 sequence is 12 residues long. Germline lookup yields CDR1 MDHEN and CDR2 SYDVKM. CDR3 residues: CASSPGIDTQYF. The CDR3 DNA is TGTGCCAGCAGTCCGGGGATAGATACGCAGTATTTT.

This clonotype was seen more than once but under ten times. This may stem from a read error, because a much larger clone lies one nucleotide away. The rearrangement joins TRBV6-2 or TRBV6-3 to TRBJ2-6; D call uncertain. The CDR3 loop spans 17 amino acids. V lost 0 bases, J lost 12 bases, and 21 bases lay in between. The V gene's germline CDR1 is MNHEY and CDR2 SVGEGT. CDR3 sequence (DNA): TGTGCCAGCAGTTACTCGCTCATGCTGGGCGGACGTAGCGTCCTGACTTTC. Translating it yields CASSYSLMLGGRSVLTF.

This CDR3 reads CASNLDLTSGDTQYF. The CDR3, as DNA: TGTGCCAGCAACCTAGACCTGACTAGCGGAGATACGCAGTATTTT. The rearrangement links TRBV4-2 to TRBJ2-3; 9 bases align to TRBD2. Germline V CDR1 and CDR2: LGHNA, YNFKEQ. V lost 7 bases and J lost 5; bases outside the gene matches: 10. This CDR3 contains 15 residues.

This clonotype showed up just once. The chain has TRBV11-2 and TRBJ1-4, with D perhaps TRBD1 (5 bases). The CDR3 length is 14 residues. V gave up 1 base and J gave up 11 bases, with 14 bases separating them. Looked up from germline, CDR1 is SGHAT and CDR2 is FQNNGV. The CDR3 sequence: CASSLGGTDGKLFF. CDR3 sequence (DNA): TGTGCCAGCAGCTTAGGGGGGACGGATGGTAAACTGTTTTTT.

V gene TRBV6-6 combines with J gene TRBJ2-3; tentatively, D is TRBD1 or TRBD2 (5 bases each). The length of the CDR3 is 15 residues. CDR1 and CDR2 from the germline V gene are MNHNY and SVGAGI (reference sequence). V lost 5 bases and J lost 3, with 15 bases in between. The CDR3 protein is CASSPRDGETDTQYF. In DNA, the CDR3 is TGTGCCAGCAGTCCCCGGGACGGGGAAACAGATACGCAGTATTTT.

The gene calls are TRBV11-2 and TRBJ2-3, with D possibly matching TRBD2 (5 bases). Per germline, CDR1 SGHAT and CDR2 FQNNGV. Trimming removed 1 base from V and 0 bases from J, with 14 bases in between. The CDR3 has 17 amino acids. The DNA of the CDR3 is TGTGCCAGCAGCTTAGCTATGGGGAGAGGGAGCACAGATACGCAGTATTTT. This sequence encodes CASSLAMGRGSTDTQYF.

As for this clonotype: A junction end diverges from the germline sequence, so it may reflect a read error. The chain is built from TRBV6-1 and TRBJ2-4; 7 bases line up with TRBD1. CDR3 size: 16 residues. The germline CDR1 and CDR2 sequences are MNHNS and SASEGT. The CDR3 coding sequence is TGTGCCAGCAGTGACCCGGGACAGCTAGCCAAAGACATTCAGCACTTC. As protein: CASSDPGQLAKDIQHF.

This clonotype was seen once. The junction differs from germline at one of its ends, possibly a read error. V and J are TRBV11-2 and TRBJ2-1; 8 nucleotides line up with TRBD2. CDR1 is SGHAT, CDR2 FQNNGV, per germline. The CDR3 has 15 residues. For the CDR3, the DNA is TGTGCTAGCAGCCTTAGCGGGACCTCCTACAATGAGCAGCTCTTC. Protein: CASSLSGTSYNEQLF.

This clonotype was seen a few times. This sequence may be a read error, since a much larger clone differs from it by one base. This chain connects TRBV12-3 or TRBV12-4 to TRBJ1-1; D is perhaps TRBD1 (6 bases). V lost 5 bases to trimming and J lost 3 bases, with 10 bases between them. The CDR3 loop spans 13 amino acids. This chain's CDR3 is CASSLAGDTEAFF. The CDR3 DNA sequence: TGTGCCAGCAGTCTCGCAGGGGACACTGAAGCTTTCTTT.